This T cell receptor (beta chain) was recovered during a study of blood T cell repertoires in COVID-19. Study overall: Donors in the United States, Italy and Spain gave samples during acute or convalescent COVID-19. PBMCs, B-cell-depleted T cells, or T cells provided the cDNA or gDNA that made up the material.

In the authors' workflow: Nucleated cell counts were estimated from reference gene primer amplification. The data were produced by immunoSEQ multiplex PCR, yet TCRdb's version contains in-frame clones alone and is incomplete. That table gives V, J and clone size, and the DNA gave D and trimming. The repertoire holds some 100,000 clones, around 90% seen once, with under 3.5% in the top ten. This clone was recorded only once. V was trimmed by 1 base and J by 8 bases, leaving 11 bases between them. Per the germline V gene, CDR1 is LGHDT and CDR2 is YNNKEL (reference sequence). This CDR3 spans 13 amino acids.

The sample comprised peripheral blood. This TCR derives from a woman aged 70-85 years with acute or convalescent COVID-19. V usage is TRBV3-1 (or the pseudogene TRBV3-2) and J usage is TRBJ1-2, with D possibly matching TRBD1 (5 bases). The CDR3 loop is CASSQGGLRGYTF. CDR3 bases: TGTGCCAGCAGCCAAGGGGGACTGAGGGGCTACACCTTC.